These 23 T cell receptor beta chains originate from one sample sequenced in a study of T cells after yellow fever vaccination. TCRdb redid the calling of the 5' RACE reads with MiXCR, one entry per CDR3 protein. The sample includes 360,000 or so distinct CDR3 sequences, around 10% of them seen just once. The source material was PBMCs, sampled on the day of the first yellow fever vaccination. These receptors were taken from a man aged 18-30 years who received the YFV17D yellow fever vaccine.

Only a few counts were recorded for this clonotype. The chain recombines TRBV4-3 with TRBJ1-6; D not certain. This CDR3 spans 16 amino acids. V was shortened by 1 base and J by 1 base, with 8 bases between the two germline ends. Germline loops: CDR1 LGHNA, CDR2 YSLEER. The CDR3 loop is CASSQVGGSYNSPLHF. The CDR3 coding sequence is TGCGCCAGCAGCCAAGTCGGAGGATCCTATAATTCACCCCTCCACTTT.

V and J are TRBV5-1 and TRBJ1-2, with D possibly matching TRBD1 (5 bases). V shed 3 bases and J shed 9 bases, with 15 bases lying between them. The CDR3 totals 13 residues. Germline V CDR1 and CDR2: SGHRS, YFSETQ. As DNA, the CDR3 is TGCGCCAGCAGCTCTACCAGGGACGTTAGCTACACCTTC. It codes for CASSSTRDVSYTF.

This chain uses TRBV7-3 with TRBJ2-3; TRBD2 might be the D (5 bases). V was trimmed by 4 bases and J by 0 bases, leaving 11 bases between them. This CDR3 is 15 amino acids long. The germline V gene encodes CDR1 SGHTA and CDR2 FQGTGA. The CDR3 here is CASSSRGASTDTQYF. In DNA form, the CDR3 reads TGTGCCAGCAGCTCCCGGGGTGCCAGCACAGATACGCAGTATTTT.

This chain joins TRBV19 and TRBJ2-3; D possibly corresponds to TRBD1 (6 bases). The CDR3 has 15 amino acids. Deletions cut 7 bases from V and 4 bases from J, with 18 bases between. From germline, CDR1 is LNHDA and CDR2 SQIVND (reference sequence). CDR3 residues: CASTKGGRVADTQYF. The CDR3 region has the DNA TGTGCCAGTACCAAAGGGGGACGGGTCGCAGATACGCAGTATTTT.

The rearrangement joins TRBV20-1 to TRBJ1-1; D uncertain. Germline V gene lookup returns CDR1 DFQATT and CDR2 SNEGSKA (reference sequence). The CDR3 runs 15 residues. Trimming took 4 bases from V and 1 from J, leaving 16 bases between them. In nucleotides, the CDR3 is TGCAGTGCTATCCGAACCCACCTCGCGAACACTGAAGCTTTCTTT. Its translation is CSAIRTHLANTEAFF.

This clonotype was counted between two and nine times. The rearrangement joins TRBV5-1 to TRBJ1-1, with 7 bases fitting TRBD1. This CDR3 has 15 residues. Germline V gene lookup returns CDR1 SGHRS and CDR2 YFSETQ. With 3 bases clipped from V and 1 base from J, the junction kept 6 bases outside the gene matches. CDR3 loop: CASSSAGTENTEAFF. CDR3 coding DNA: TGCGCCAGCAGCTCGGCCGGGACAGAGAACACTGAAGCTTTCTTT.

This rearrangement joins TRBV3-1 to TRBJ2-1, with D tentatively TRBD2 (5 bases). The CDR3 has 15 residues. V gave up 0 bases and J gave up 4 bases, with 10 bases separating them. Germline V gene lookup returns CDR1 LGHDT and CDR2 YNNKEL (reference sequence). CDR3 sequence (DNA): TGTGCCAGCAGCCAAGAGAGGGTGGAGTACAATGAGCAGTTCTTC. It yields the protein CASSQERVEYNEQFF.

DNA of the CDR3: TGTGCCAGCTCAACCCTGGCGGGGGGTTTCAACGAGCAGTACTTC. It specifies CASSTLAGGFNEQYF. The chain combines TRBV18 with TRBJ2-7; the match to TRBD2 covers 8 bases. CDR3 length: 15 residues. Germline values: CDR1 KGHSH, CDR2 LQKENI. The V and J ends lost 5 bases and 5 bases, in that order; junction bases with no gene match: 11.

The CDR3 loop is CASSFPRANTGELFF. In DNA, the CDR3 is TGCGCCAGCAGCTTTCCGCGGGCGAACACCGGGGAGCTGTTTTTT. The J gene is TRBJ2-2, the V gene TRBV5-1, with TRBD2 as a possible D gene (5 bases). The germline CDR1 and CDR2 sequences are SGHRS and YFSETQ. This CDR3 has 15 amino acids. Between the trimmed V and J ends, which lost 2 bases and 0 bases, there was a span of 8 bases. The whole variable domain, remainder taken from reference TRBV5-1 and TRBJ2-2, is KAGVTQTPRYLIKTRGQQVTLSCSPISGHRSVSWYQQTPGQGLQFLFEYFSETQRNKGNFPGRFSGRQFSNSRSEMNVSTLELGDSALYLCASSFPRANTGELFFGEGSRLTVL.

Only a few counts were recorded for this clonotype. The chain recombines TRBV7-2 with TRBJ2-3; weak D call: TRBD2 (5 bases). The germline V gene encodes CDR1 SGHTA and CDR2 FQGNSA. V lost 5 bases and J lost 7, with 16 bases in between. The CDR3 is 14 residues long. The CDR3 DNA sequence: TGTGCCAGCAGCCCGACGAGGGCGGGCAATACGCAGTATTTT. It translates to CASSPTRAGNTQYF.

This clonotype was found many times. The V call is TRBV6-4, the J call TRBJ2-3; TRBD2 matches 8 bases. The CDR3 runs to 14 residues. J lost 1 base, V lost 3 bases, and 0 bases had no gene match. Germline V lookup: CDR1 MRHNA, CDR2 SNTAGT. CDR3: CASSERGGTDTQYF. CDR3 nucleotide sequence: TGTGCCAGCAGTGAGCGGGGGGGCACAGATACGCAGTATTTT.

This clonotype was seen ten or more times. The rearrangement links TRBV28 to TRBJ2-1; the D is unclear. Trimming removed 5 bases at V and 4 bases at J, with 6 bases between. The CDR3 is 12 residues long. Germline CDR1 and CDR2: MDHEN and SYDVKM. CDR3 region: CASSMGYNEQFF. The CDR3 DNA is TGTGCCAGCAGTATGGGATACAATGAGCAGTTCTTC.

This clonotype was seen many times. The DNA of the CDR3 is TGTGCCAGCAGCCCCAGCAGGATTCAAGAGACCCAGTACTTC. As protein: CASSPSRIQETQYF. V is TRBV7-2 and J is TRBJ2-5; D call uncertain. Germline V CDR1 and CDR2: SGHTA, FQGNSA. The CDR3 extends over 14 amino acids. V was cut by 5 bases and J by 2 bases, with 12 bases left in between.

This clonotype was recorded at least ten times. The chain couples TRBV20-1 to TRBJ2-5; 9 positions agree with TRBD2. Trimming at V came to 3 bases and at J to 2 bases, leaving 4 bases not matched to a gene. CDR3 length: 14 residues. Per the germline V gene, CDR1 is DFQATT and CDR2 is SNEGSKA (reference sequence). CDR3: CSARASGEQETQYF. CDR3 DNA: TGCAGTGCTAGGGCTAGCGGGGAACAAGAGACCCAGTACTTC.

In this sample, this clonotype turned up a few times. The chain carries TRBV7-9 and TRBJ2-7; the match to TRBD1 covers 7 bases. V shed 2 bases, J shed 5 bases, and the junction held 6 bases outside the gene matches. The CDR3 has 14 amino acids. CDR1 SEHNR and CDR2 FQNEAQ come from the germline V gene (reference sequence). CDR3 loop: CASSLTGVDNEQYF. CDR3 DNA: TGTGCCAGCAGCTTAACAGGGGTCGACAACGAGCAGTACTTC.

The sample holds a few counts of this clonotype. The chain has TRBV6-2 or TRBV6-3 and TRBJ2-1; the D is unclear. The V end was cut by 8 bases, the J end by 6 bases, with 8 bases between. Germline lookup yields CDR1 MNHEY and CDR2 SVGEGT. There are 11 residues in the CDR3. The CDR3 reads CASGHTNEQFF. For the CDR3, the DNA is TGTGCCAGCGGGCACACCAATGAGCAGTTCTTC.

The J gene is TRBJ1-2, the V gene TRBV7-9; D is perhaps TRBD1 (5 bases). V lost 1 base to trimming and J lost 3 bases, with 18 bases between them. CDR3 length equals 17 residues. Germline V gene lookup returns CDR1 SEHNR and CDR2 FQNEAQ (reference sequence). This CDR3 reads CASSLDERGRADYGYTF. The CDR3 DNA sequence: TGTGCCAGCAGCTTAGATGAACGGGGCCGGGCAGACTATGGCTACACCTTC.

In this sample, this clonotype turned up a few times. The chain has TRBV20-1 and TRBJ2-2, with unresolved D. Deletions cut 0 bases from V and 5 bases from J, with 7 bases between. The CDR3 contains 13 residues. From germline, CDR1 is DFQATT and CDR2 SNEGSKA (reference sequence). The CDR3 DNA sequence: TGCAGTGCTAGAGAGGTGGGGACCGGGGAGCTGTTTTTT. Its protein product is CSAREVGTGELFF.

This chain connects TRBV12-3 or TRBV12-4 to TRBJ2-5; 7 nucleotides line up with TRBD2. This CDR3 is built from 18 residues. J was trimmed by 5 bases and V by 4 bases; bases with no gene match: 19. In nucleotides, the CDR3 is TGTGCCAGCAGTTCCCCCTTAAGCGGGGAGGCTGTCGGGGAGACCCAGTACTTC. Encoded protein: CASSSPLSGEAVGETQYF.

The J gene is TRBJ2-5, the V gene TRBV7-2; D call uncertain. Germline CDR1 is SGHTA and CDR2 is FQGNSA. Trimming removed 5 bases at V and 4 bases at J, with 14 bases between. The CDR3 runs 14 residues. Here the CDR3 reads CASSPFLRIETQYF. The CDR3 DNA reads TGTGCCAGCAGCCCCTTCTTGAGGATAGAGACCCAGTACTTC. The whole variable domain, filled in from reference TRBV7-2 and TRBJ2-5, reads GAGVSQSPSNKVTEKGKDVELRCDPISGHTALYWYRQSLGQGLEFLIYFQGNSAPDKSGLPSDRFSAERTGGSVSTLTIQRTQQEDSAVYLCASSPFLRIETQYFGPGTRLLVL.

The chain combines TRBV5-1 with TRBJ1-2, with 11 bases that match TRBD1. The CDR3 runs 16 residues. The germline V gene has CDR1 SGHRS and CDR2 YFSETQ. V was pared by 3 bases and J by 6 bases, with 10 bases of the junction left unmatched. The CDR3 DNA follows: TGCGCCAGCAGCTCCCAACCAGGACAGGGGGCACATGGCTACACCTTC. Its protein product is CASSSQPGQGAHGYTF.

This clonotype was seen at least ten times. This chain links TRBV12-3 or TRBV12-4 with TRBJ2-7; unclear D gene. The CDR3 runs 15 residues. The germline V and J ends were trimmed by 5 bases and 4 bases, with 18 bases remaining between them. The CDR3 spells CASSPRLHPEYEQYF. CDR3 sequence (DNA): TGTGCCAGCAGTCCCCGTCTGCATCCTGAGTACGAGCAGTACTTC.

V is TRBV10-3 and J is TRBJ2-2, with TRBD2 matching 9 bases. CDR3 length: 16 residues. The germline V gene encodes CDR1 ENHRY and CDR2 SYGVKD. J lost 6 bases, V lost 3 bases, and 8 bases had no gene match. CDR3 coding DNA: TGTGCCATCAGTGATGGGCGGGGGGGCCGGTCCGGGGAGCTGTTTTTT. Translation: CAISDGRGGRSGELFF.